The TCR beta chain under discussion was sequenced for a study of tumor-infiltrating lymphocytes in primary liver carcinoma. Across the whole study: Patients underwent surgical resection for primary liver carcinoma. Tumor staging was T1-T3 N0M0; sizes spanned roughly 4 to 11 cm across. Study-wide findings and caveats: In the absence of sorting, bulk samples left CD4+ and CD8+ repertoires uncompared. Pairs comparing tumor with adjacent tissue or blood overlapped less than pairs drawn from tumor regions.

Germline CDR1 reads MDHEN; CDR2 reads SYDVKM. This CDR3 region has 13 residues. Synthesis of TCR beta cDNA was carried out from 500 ng total RNA with a constant-region primer. For TCR beta, libraries were produced by three nested multiplex PCR rounds using slightly modified ARM-PCR. Researchers ran the first two PCR rounds for approximately 10 cycles each with TRBV1-TRBV30 forward primers and a C-beta reverse primer. MiXCR, run by TCRdb on the multiplex PCR reads, gives a single entry per CDR3 protein. The sample holds approximately 330,000 distinct CDR3 sequences; roughly two thirds are singletons and the top ten take roughly 6.5%. Turning to this clonotype: What it binds is not known. The junction departs from germline at one end; a sequencing error may be responsible.

Both blood RNA, taken from unsorted whole blood, and germline DNA were extracted. The TCR comes from a man aged 40-49 years with primary liver carcinoma and hepatitis B virus infection. The sequenced material came from peripheral blood. J is TRBJ1-2 and V is TRBV28; the D is unclear. As DNA, the CDR3 is TGTGCCAGCGAAGGGATCCCTAACTATGGCCACACCTTC. This codes for CASEGIPNYGHTF.